This paragraph covers one T cell receptor (beta chain) sequence. This specimen belongs to a study of control samples from healthy donors and cancer patients. TCRdb's table, derived via immunoSEQ multiplex PCR, lists solely in-frame clones and lacks some. The data show tens of thousands of clones, 86% seen once. Germline lookup yields CDR1 MNHNS and CDR2 SASEGT. The CDR3 sequence is 14 residues long. V dropped 3 bases and J dropped 4 bases, with 9 bases sitting between them. Source material: PBMCs. This chain links TRBV6-1 with TRBJ2-2; weak D call: TRBD1 (6 bases). The source of this sequence is a woman aged 45-65 years with lung cancer. This chain's CDR3 is CASSEGARTGELFF. Here the CDR3 DNA reads TGTGCCAGCAGTGAGGGGGCGCGCACCGGGGAGCTGTTTTTT.